This TCR beta chain originates from a study of T cells in Graves' hyperthyroidism and ophthalmopathy. At least ten counts were recorded for this clonotype. Its antigen is currently unknown. V was trimmed by 6 bases and J by 4 bases, leaving 9 bases between them. CDR3 length: 12 residues. Uncontrolled infection, other autoimmune disease, pregnancy or lactation barred patients from enrollment. Whole-study findings and limits: Among thyroid clonotypes expanded above 0.001, most also appeared in blood. From stable hyperthyroidism, ophthalmopathy was set apart by a 13 V-J model.

Amplification of TCR beta CDR3 regions used RNA as the template. HTBI primers were used for first-round RT-PCR of the TCR CDR3. Using its own MiXCR run on the multiplex PCR reads, TCRdb lists one record per CDR3 protein. The table shows 360,000 or so distinct CDR3 sequences, with 15% to 20% occurring only once. The sequence derives from a woman aged 18-30 years with Graves' hyperthyroidism. This sequence joins TRBV12-3 or TRBV12-4 and TRBJ1-1, with D uncertain. Sequenced: blood. The CDR3 sequence is CASRWARTEAFF. The CDR3 bases are TGTGCCAGCAGATGGGCTCGCACTGAAGCTTTCTTT.